Following are 9 T cell receptor beta chains from one sample sequenced in a study of cytomegalovirus exposure and HLA in healthy donors. 13 Jbeta primers and 60 Vbeta primers were used for the PCR. The repertoire was sequenced with immunoSEQ multiplex PCR; TCRdb's copy has only in-frame clones and lacks some. The sample includes 150,000 to 180,000 clones, approximately 77% of them seen just once. The material sequenced was PBMCs. The origin of the receptors is a man between 18 and 35 years old in good health and CMV-seronegative.

The CDR3 DNA follows: TGTGCCAGCAGTCGAAGACAGCAAGAGACCCAGTACTTC. Residues: CASSRRQQETQYF. The chain joins TRBV27 to TRBJ2-5; maybe TRBD1 (5 bases). CDR3 length equals 13 residues. Trimming shortened V by 5 bases and J by 2 bases, and 9 bases separated the two germline ends. Germline CDR1 and CDR2: MNHEY and SMNVEV (reference sequence).

The chain uses TRBV27 and TRBJ2-7; TRBD1 is a possible D gene (5 bases). The ends were cut back, 4 bases at V and 4 bases at J, with 17 bases in the middle. Germline V lookup: CDR1 MNHEY, CDR2 SMNVEV (reference sequence). The CDR3 consists of 15 residues. The CDR3 loop reads CASSSEDRPPYEQYF. DNA for the CDR3: TGTGCCAGCAGTTCAGAAGACAGACCGCCTTACGAGCAGTACTTC.

This chain joins TRBV11-3 and TRBJ2-7; the D gene is possibly TRBD2 (6 bases). V lost 1 base, J lost 7 bases, and 17 bases lay in between. The CDR3 has 15 amino acids. Germline assignment: CDR1 SGHNT and CDR2 YENEEA. CDR3 bases: TGTGCCAGCAGCTTAGGTAGTGTGATCGGAGGGGAGCAGTACTTC. Encoded protein: CASSLGSVIGGEQYF.

CDR3 in DNA: TGTGCCAGCAGTTACCCCCTCGGGGACTCCTACGAGCAGTACTTC. Its translation is CASSYPLGDSYEQYF. The chain uses TRBV28 and TRBJ2-5; perhaps TRBD2 as D (5 bases). The J call is in doubt because the DNA end fits TRBJ2-7 better. Germline V gene data show CDR1 as MDHEN and CDR2 as SYDVKM. The length of the CDR3 is 15 residues.

The rearrangement joins TRBV28 to TRBJ1-2; 7 bases match TRBD1. V lost 3 bases, J lost 0 bases, and 4 bases stayed unmatched. The CDR3 is made up of 15 amino acids. CDR1 is MDHEN, CDR2 SYDVKM, per germline. The chain's CDR3 is CASSFQGTANYGYTF. The DNA for the CDR3 is TGTGCCAGCAGTTTTCAGGGGACAGCTAACTATGGCTACACCTTC.

This clone was picked up a small number of times. The genes are TRBV5-1 and TRBJ2-7; 7 nucleotides align to TRBD2. With V trimmed by 0 bases and J by 3 bases, 9 bases remained unmatched. The V gene's germline CDR1 is SGHRS and CDR2 YFSETQ. The length of the CDR3 is 16 residues. CDR3 loop: CASSLGGGLAVYEQYF. The CDR3 DNA sequence: TGCGCCAGCAGCTTGGGCGGCGGTCTAGCGGTCTACGAGCAGTACTTC.

This clone was picked up a small number of times. The chain couples TRBV7-2 to TRBJ2-3; no firm D call. V was cut by 5 bases and J by 2 bases, with 5 bases left in between. The CDR3 has 12 amino acids. The V gene's germline CDR1 is SGHTA and CDR2 FQGNSA. The CDR3: CASSPVTDTQYF. CDR3 DNA sequence: TGTGCCAGCAGCCCCGTCACAGATACGCAGTATTTT.

This chain connects TRBV28 to TRBJ2-7; maybe TRBD2 (6 bases). This CDR3 comprises 14 residues. The germline gives CDR1 MDHEN, CDR2 SYDVKM. The ends were cut back, 10 bases at V and 5 bases at J, with 21 bases in the middle. The CDR3 loop is CATVGAEGTHEQYF. Written as DNA, the CDR3 is TGTGCCACCGTAGGGGCGGAGGGGACCCACGAGCAGTACTTC.

This clone was counted only a few times. This chain uses TRBV27 with TRBJ1-2, with a tentative D call TRBD1 (5 bases). Trimming cost V 5 bases and J 4 bases, with 20 bases left between them. CDR3 length equals 16 residues. The germline V gene has CDR1 MNHEY and CDR2 SMNVEV (reference sequence). DNA for the CDR3: TGTGCCAGCAGTCAGGCGGGCGGGACGTCGGGCTATGGCTACACCTTC. Translated, it gives CASSQAGGTSGYGYTF.